These 3 T cell receptor beta chains were sequenced from one sample in a study of cytomegalovirus exposure and HLA in healthy donors. 60 Vbeta and 13 Jbeta primers were used in PCR. Clones were sequenced by immunoSEQ multiplex PCR, and TCRdb holds only the in-frame ones, with some missing. The data contain some 98,000 clones, roughly four fifths of them seen just once; the ten biggest clones take up 9% to 12%. Sequencing used PBMCs. Receptor source: a human donor in good health.

The chain carries TRBV12-2 and TRBJ2-1; TRBD1, as called in the table, went unchecked against the DNA. TRBV12-2 counts as a pseudogene. This CDR3 spans 15 amino acids. CDR3 DNA: TGTGCAAGTCGCTTAAATTCGGCAGGGGACAATGAGCAGTTCTTC. It translates to CASRLNSAGDNEQFF.

This clone was recorded once. The chain couples TRBV4-3 to TRBJ2-5, with TRBD2 identical over 10 bases. The end of the DNA fits TRBJ2-7 better, so the J call may be wrong. The CDR3 runs to 19 residues. CDR1 and CDR2 from the germline V gene are LGHNA and YSLEER. CDR3: CASSQDRGSGRSFSYEQYF. The CDR3 coding sequence is TGCGCCAGCAGCCAAGATCGAGGTAGCGGGAGGTCCTTCTCCTACGAGCAGTACTTC.

The chain has TRBV7-9 and TRBJ1-6, with a tentative D call TRBD1 (5 bases). The length of the CDR3 is 16 residues. Between the trimmed V and J ends, which lost 2 bases and 10 bases, there was a span of 18 bases. Germline-derived CDR1 and CDR2 are SEHNR and FQNEAQ (reference sequence). CDR3 sequence reads: CASSLSGTGAGSPLHF. Written as DNA, the CDR3 is TGTGCCAGCAGCTTATCGGGGACGGGAGCAGGGTCACCCCTCCACTTT.